This T cell receptor beta chain was identified during a study of control samples from healthy donors and cancer patients (TCRdb year 2020). Measured from the cysteine to the phenylalanine, the CDR3 is 15 residues long. Of all the DNA, just the CDR3 is kept, 45 bases in frame from base 1. V sheds 0 bases and J sheds 0 bases, leaving 7 bases between their ends. The germline V gene gives CDR1 as MGHRA and CDR2 as YSYEKL. Comments on this clone: The target of this receptor is not known. Within one base of it there is no much larger clone, and no base qualities were kept.

To prepare the library, the immunoSEQ multiplex PCR assay was applied. TCRdb carries this immuneACCESS record with in-frame sequences only. Its versions omit some clonotypes, under half of them owing to an unresolved V gene in the studies checked, with the rest unexplained. Recorded for this sample are fewer than 150,000 clones; 80% to 95% of them occurred a single time. The top ten clonotypes cover around 2.5% of the sample. Sequencing used blood. The rearranged segments are TRBV4-1 and TRBJ2-3, with the D gene not clear enough to name. This TCR came from a man aged 18 to 35 in good health. The CDR3 protein: CASSQEGLSTDTQYF. Here is the DNA: TGCGCCAGCAGCCAAGAGGGTCTGAGCACAGATACGCAGTATTTT.